This T cell receptor (beta chain) was sequenced in a study of neurological immune-mediated disorders. With 5 bases clipped from V and 3 bases from J, the junction kept 9 bases outside the gene matches. This CDR3 region has 15 residues. The germline gives CDR1 SGHVS, CDR2 FQNEAQ. Synthesis of cDNA was accomplished via 5'RACE employing 10-nucleotide random UMIs. Every sequencing run generated in excess of 180 million TCR-beta sequences. These sequences covered 15-18 subjects. TCRdb fed the 5' RACE reads into MiXCR, producing one record per CDR3 protein. The repertoire has 67,000 or so distinct CDR3 sequences, roughly an eighth of them found once; the top ten carry approximately 4.6%. There are many counts of this clonotype. Its specificity is unknown. Points from the study as a whole: HTLV-1-associated myelopathy led in TCR clonal expansion, while multiple sclerosis ranked lowest, below healthy controls. The study found no CDR3 amino acid sequences shared by expanded clones across subjects, suggesting private repertoires in all groups.

Time point given: longitudinal time-point 1 (baseline). Sequenced input: PBMCs. This clonotype was sampled from a female donor with HTLV-1-associated myelopathy (HAM/TSP). This chain connects TRBV7-8 to TRBJ2-7; 8 nucleotides agree with TRBD1. The CDR3 nucleotides read TGTGCCAGCAGCCATTACAGGGGGTCTTTCTACGAGCAGTACTTC. It encodes CASSHYRGSFYEQYF.